This T cell receptor (beta chain) was found in a study of cytomegalovirus exposure and HLA in healthy donors. The PCR made use of 60 Vbeta and 13 Jbeta primers. The table came from immunoSEQ multiplex PCR; TCRdb's copy has only in-frame clones and leaves some out. Of 100,000 to 150,000 clones listed, 65% to 80% are singletons. This CDR3 comprises 13 residues. The junction had 2 bases not matched to a gene; V was cut back by 9 bases and J by 1 base. Per germline, CDR1 ENHRY and CDR2 SYGVKD. A few counts support this clone. The TCR originated in a middle-aged woman in good health and CMV-seronegative. The sequenced sample consisted of PBMCs. The chain links TRBV10-3 to TRBJ1-1; 10 nucleotides match TRBD1. The CDR3 sequence is CAMRTGGNTEAFF. In nucleotides, the CDR3 is TGTGCCATGCGGACAGGGGGGAACACTGAAGCTTTCTTT.